The rows below give T cell receptor beta chains drawn from one sample of a study of beta chain features in type 1 diabetes. Assay: immunoSEQ multiplex PCR; the TCRdb copy retains only in-frame clones and omits some. This sample has more than 300,000 clones; roughly 8% occur once, and the top ten carry under 0.5%. Material for sequencing was central memory CD4+ T cells from blood. The receptors shown here come from a woman younger than 35 in good health. CDR3s include the opening cysteine and the closing phenylalanine or tryptophan. Fields, in order: J gene, clone size, V gene, D gene, CDR3 protein, CDR3 DNA. A D gene is named only where the DNA matches it firmly. Size is stated for part of the rows, as once, few or many counts, or as a class when the clone is expanded.

TRBJ1-2	few	TRBV27	TRBD1	CASRRGQAADRSGYTF	TGTGCCAGCAGGCGGGGACAGGCCGCGGACAGGTCCGGCTACACCTTC
TRBJ2-4	-	TRBV19	-	CASSLGRDSSFQYF	TGTGCCAGTAGTCTCGGGAGGGACAGTTCCTTTCAGTACTTC
TRBJ2-7	few	TRBV11-1	-	CASSPNDREQYF	TGTGCCAGCAGCCCGAATGATCGCGAGCAGTACTTC
TRBJ2-3	few	TRBV21-1	-	CASSKVRDRVTDTQYF	TGTGCCAGCAGCAAAGTCCGGGACCGGGTCACAGATACGCAGTATTTT
TRBJ2-1	-	TRBV5-1	TRBD2	CASRLAGTEYNEQFF	TGCGCCAGCAGACTAGCGGGTACAGAATACAATGAGCAGTTCTTC
TRBJ1-5	-	TRBV10-1	-	CASSEGGSNQPQHF	TGCGCCAGCAGTGAAGGGGGTAGCAATCAGCCCCAGCATTTT
TRBJ2-1	-	TRBV15	TRBD2	CATSRLAGEYKNEQFF	TGTGCCACCAGCAGATTAGCGGGAGAGTACAAGAATGAGCAGTTCTTC
TRBJ1-2	few	TRBV6-5	-	CASSEVVLRGGYTF	TGTGCCAGCAGTGAAGTCGTGCTCCGGGGCGGCTACACCTTC
TRBJ2-5	few	TRBV7-9	-	CASSLGGQGGETQYF	TGTGCCAGCAGCTTAGGGGGGCAGGGAGGAGAGACCCAGTACTTC
TRBJ2-7	few	TRBV15	TRBD1	CATRSAPGTAYEQYF	TGTGCCACCAGGTCCGCCCCCGGGACAGCCTACGAGCAGTACTTC
TRBJ2-5	-	TRBV5-6	-	CASSLEDGAETQYF	TGTGCCAGCAGCTTGGAGGACGGGGCAGAGACCCAGTACTTC
TRBJ1-2	many	TRBV5-4	-	CASSFTEGGYTF	TGTGCCAGCAGCTTCACCGAGGGTGGCTACACCTTC
TRBJ2-1	few	TRBV5-6	-	CASSLARSRSNEQFF	TGTGCCAGCAGCTTGGCCAGGTCGCGAAGCAATGAGCAGTTCTTC
TRBJ2-4	few	TRBV27	TRBD2	CASSPREGRVSTNIQYF	TGTGCCAGCAGTCCTAGGGAGGGGCGGGTTAGTACTAACATTCAGTACTTC
TRBJ1-1	few	TRBV5-1	-	CASSLVVGTGNTEAFF	TGCGCCAGCAGCTTGGTAGTCGGGACGGGGAACACTGAAGCTTTCTTT
TRBJ1-1	-	TRBV28	TRBD1	CASLDRVRASAFF	TGTGCCAGCCTGGACAGGGTAAGAGCATCAGCTTTCTTT
TRBJ2-1	many	TRBV4-2	-	CASSQVGSGEQFF	TGTGCCAGCAGCCAAGTGGGGTCAGGTGAGCAGTTCTTC
TRBJ2-5	many	TRBV25-1	TRBD2	CASSEWAGDTETQYF	TGTGCCAGCAGTGAATGGGCGGGAGACACAGAGACCCAGTACTTC
TRBJ2-3	-	TRBV7-2	TRBD2	CASSLELAGTTDTQYF	TGTGCCAGCAGCTTAGAACTAGCGGGGACCACAGATACGCAGTATTTT
TRBJ1-1	few	TRBV28	-	CASSFGQMNTEAFF	TGTGCCAGCAGTTTTGGACAGATGAACACTGAAGCTTTCTTT
TRBJ2-1	few	TRBV5-6	-	CASSTSGDSKQFF	TGTGCCAGCAGCACGTCGGGGGACAGCAAGCAGTTCTTC
TRBJ2-7	many	TRBV29-1	TRBD1	CSGTRQGEQYF	TGCAGCGGAACCCGACAGGGAGAGCAGTACTTC
TRBJ1-1	-	TRBV7-6	-	CASSLAPGYMNTEAFF	TGTGCCAGCAGCTTAGCGCCAGGGTACATGAACACTGAAGCTTTCTTT
TRBJ2-3	few	TRBV7-3	-	CASSLLGIREDTQYF	TGTGCCAGCAGCTTACTAGGGATAAGAGAGGATACGCAGTATTTT
TRBJ2-1	-	TRBV7-2	TRBD1	CASSSTRYTGEKFF	TGTGCCAGCAGCTCGACAAGATATACAGGGGAGAAGTTCTTC
TRBJ2-1	-	TRBV2	-	CASSEVRALGQFF	TGTGCCAGCAGTGAAGTGCGAGCCCTAGGGCAGTTCTTC
TRBJ2-7	few	TRBV29-1	-	CSVEGSGVYEQYF	TGCAGCGTTGAGGGCTCAGGGGTCTACGAGCAGTACTTC
TRBJ2-6	few	TRBV7-2	TRBD1	CASSRQGTVGANVLTF	TGTGCCAGCAGCCGACAGGGGACTGTTGGGGCCAACGTCCTGACTTTC
TRBJ2-3	many	TRBV7-2	-	CASSPAQNGYTQYF	TGTGCCAGCAGCCCCGCACAGAACGGGTATACGCAGTATTTT
TRBJ2-1	many	TRBV10-3	-	CAISEGVGSSYNEQFF	TGTGCCATCAGTGAGGGGGTTGGGAGCTCCTACAATGAGCAGTTCTTC
TRBJ2-5	-	TRBV11-2	-	CASSPGLASETQYF	TGTGCCAGCAGCCCGGGCCTAGCGTCGGAGACCCAGTACTTC
TRBJ1-1	few	TRBV28	-	CASSSSSQGTANTEAFF	TGTGCCAGCAGTTCCTCCTCGCAGGGAACGGCGAACACTGAAGCTTTCTTT
TRBJ2-5	few	TRBV5-6	TRBD1	CASSIGDRPKETQYF	TGTGCCAGCAGTATAGGGGACAGGCCTAAAGAGACCCAGTACTTC
TRBJ2-2	-	TRBV9	TRBD1	CASSIGTVPGELFF	TGTGCCAGCAGCATCGGGACAGTCCCCGGGGAGCTGTTTTTT
TRBJ1-1	few	TRBV6-5	-	CASSLRGTEAFF	TGTGCCAGCAGTCTCCGTGGGACTGAAGCTTTCTTT
TRBJ2-3	-	TRBV6-5	TRBD2	CASRSGLAADTQYF	TGTGCCAGCAGGTCGGGACTAGCGGCAGATACGCAGTATTTT
TRBJ2-3	few	TRBV5-5	TRBD1	CASSSYRDSNTQYF	TGTGCCAGCAGCTCTTATCGGGACAGTAATACGCAGTATTTT
TRBJ2-4	many	TRBV18	-	CASSPRAGENIQYF	TGTGCCAGCTCACCGCGGGCAGGGGAAAACATTCAGTACTTC
TRBJ1-2	few	TRBV7-9	TRBD1	CASSLAGTGANYGYTF	TGTGCCAGCAGCTTAGCTGGGACAGGGGCTAACTATGGCTACACCTTC
TRBJ2-1	few	TRBV4-3	TRBD2	CASRLGLTSGNNEQFF	TGCGCCAGCAGGCTCGGGTTGACTAGCGGGAACAATGAGCAGTTCTTC
TRBJ2-7	-	TRBV28	TRBD2	CASSRVGSGNYEQYF	TGTGCCAGCAGCCGGGTTGGTAGCGGGAACTACGAGCAGTACTTC